This T cell receptor (beta chain) was identified during a study of blood T cell repertoires in COVID-19. Germline values: CDR1 SGHKS, CDR2 YYEKEE (reference sequence). Trimming stripped 0 bases from V and 1 base from J, with 10 bases between. The CDR3 runs to 15 residues. Profiled with immunoSEQ multiplex PCR; TCRdb holds only in-frame clones, not every one. The table has 100,000 to 150,000 clones, roughly 86% seen once. J is TRBJ2-5 and V is TRBV5-5, with D possibly TRBD2 on 7 matching bases. Sample: peripheral blood. This receptor was taken from a human donor in a cohort sampled during active COVID-19. The CDR3 reads CASSLVAGAQETQYF. The CDR3 DNA is TGTGCCAGCAGCTTGGTGGCGGGGGCCCAAGAGACCCAGTACTTC.